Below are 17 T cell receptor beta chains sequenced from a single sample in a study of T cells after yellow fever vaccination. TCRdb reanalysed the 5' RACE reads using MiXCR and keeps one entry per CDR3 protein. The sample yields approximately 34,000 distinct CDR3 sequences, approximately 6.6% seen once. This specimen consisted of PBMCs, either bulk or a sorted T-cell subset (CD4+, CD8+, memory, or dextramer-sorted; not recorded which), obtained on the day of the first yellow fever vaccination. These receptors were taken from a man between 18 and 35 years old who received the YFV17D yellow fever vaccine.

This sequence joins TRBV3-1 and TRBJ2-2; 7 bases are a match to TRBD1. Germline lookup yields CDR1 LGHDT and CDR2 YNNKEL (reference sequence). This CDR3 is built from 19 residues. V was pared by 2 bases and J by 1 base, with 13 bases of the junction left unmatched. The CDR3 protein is CASSQISTHRQGNTGELFF. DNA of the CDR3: TGTGCCAGCAGCCAAATATCCACTCACCGACAGGGGAACACCGGGGAGCTGTTTTTT.

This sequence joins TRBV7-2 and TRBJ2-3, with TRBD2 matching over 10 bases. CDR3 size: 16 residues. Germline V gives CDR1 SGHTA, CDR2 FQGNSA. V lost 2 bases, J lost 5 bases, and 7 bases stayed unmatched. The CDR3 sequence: CASSLSSGGARDTQYF. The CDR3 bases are TGTGCCAGCAGCTTATCCAGCGGGGGGGCGAGAGATACGCAGTATTTT. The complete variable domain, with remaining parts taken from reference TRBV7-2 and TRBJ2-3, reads GAGVSQSPSNKVTEKGKDVELRCDPISGHTALYWYRQSLGQGLEFLIYFQGNSAPDKSGLPSDRFSAERTGGSVSTLTIQRTQQEDSAVYLCASSLSSGGARDTQYFGPGTRLTVL.

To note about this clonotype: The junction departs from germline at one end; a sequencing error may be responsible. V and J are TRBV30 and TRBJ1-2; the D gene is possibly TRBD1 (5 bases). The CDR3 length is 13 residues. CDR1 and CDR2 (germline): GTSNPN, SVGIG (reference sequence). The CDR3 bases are TGTGCCTCCCCTTACCCGGGGGATCGCCCCCCAGTCTTC. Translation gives CASPYPGDRPPVF.

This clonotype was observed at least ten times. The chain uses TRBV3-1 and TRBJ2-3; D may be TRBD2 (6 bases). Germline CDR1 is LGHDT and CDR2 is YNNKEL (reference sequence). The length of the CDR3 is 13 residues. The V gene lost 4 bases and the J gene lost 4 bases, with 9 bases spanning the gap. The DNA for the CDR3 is TGTGCCAGCAGCCCAACGGGGGCAGATACGCAGTATTTT. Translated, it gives CASSPTGADTQYF.

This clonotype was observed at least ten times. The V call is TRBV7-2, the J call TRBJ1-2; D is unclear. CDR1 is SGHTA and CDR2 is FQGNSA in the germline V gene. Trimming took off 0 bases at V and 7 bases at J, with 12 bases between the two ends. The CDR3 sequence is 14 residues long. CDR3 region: CASSLAVRLSGYTF. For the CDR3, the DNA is TGTGCCAGCAGCTTAGCGGTCAGATTAAGTGGCTACACCTTC. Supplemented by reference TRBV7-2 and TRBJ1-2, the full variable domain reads GAGVSQSPSNKVTEKGKDVELRCDPISGHTALYWYRQSLGQGLEFLIYFQGNSAPDKSGLPSDRFSAERTGGSVSTLTIQRTQQEDSAVYLCASSLAVRLSGYTFGSGTRLTVV.

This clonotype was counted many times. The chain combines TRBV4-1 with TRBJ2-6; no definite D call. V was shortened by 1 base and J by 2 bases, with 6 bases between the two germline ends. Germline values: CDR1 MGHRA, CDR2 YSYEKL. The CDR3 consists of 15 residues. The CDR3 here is CASSQVIAGANVLTF. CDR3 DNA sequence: TGCGCCAGCAGCCAAGTGATCGCTGGGGCCAACGTCCTGACTTTC.

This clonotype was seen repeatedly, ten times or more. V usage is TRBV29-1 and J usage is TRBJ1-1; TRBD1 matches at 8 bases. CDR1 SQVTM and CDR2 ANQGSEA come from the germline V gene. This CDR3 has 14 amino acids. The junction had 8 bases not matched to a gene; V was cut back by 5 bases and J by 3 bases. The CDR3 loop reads CSVSRQGRDTEAFF. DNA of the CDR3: TGCAGCGTTTCGCGACAGGGGAGGGACACTGAAGCTTTCTTT.

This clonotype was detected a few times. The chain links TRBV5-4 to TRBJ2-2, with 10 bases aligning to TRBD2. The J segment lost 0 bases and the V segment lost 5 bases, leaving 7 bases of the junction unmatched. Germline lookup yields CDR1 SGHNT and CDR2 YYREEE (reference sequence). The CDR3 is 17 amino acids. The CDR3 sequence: CASSTGTSVTNTGELFF. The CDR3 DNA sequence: TGTGCCAGCAGTACCGGGACTAGCGTGACGAACACCGGGGAGCTGTTTTTT.

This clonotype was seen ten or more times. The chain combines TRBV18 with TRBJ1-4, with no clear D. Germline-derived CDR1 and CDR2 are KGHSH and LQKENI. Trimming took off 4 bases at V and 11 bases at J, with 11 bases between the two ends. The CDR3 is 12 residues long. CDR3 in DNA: TGTGCCAGCTCACAGGGCAATCGGAAACTGTTTTTT. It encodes CASSQGNRKLFF. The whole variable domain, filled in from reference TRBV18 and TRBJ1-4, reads NAGVMQNPRHLVRRRGQEARLRCSPMKGHSHVYWYRQLPEEGLKFMVYLQKENIIDESGMPKERFSAEFPKEGPSILRIQQVVRGDSAAYFCASSQGNRKLFFGSGTQLSVL.

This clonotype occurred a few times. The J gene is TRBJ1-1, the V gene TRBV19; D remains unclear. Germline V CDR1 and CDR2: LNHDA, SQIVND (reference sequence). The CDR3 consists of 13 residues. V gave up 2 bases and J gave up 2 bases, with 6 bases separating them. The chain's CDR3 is CASSIMGNTEAFF. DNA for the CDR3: TGTGCCAGTAGTATAATGGGAAACACTGAAGCTTTCTTT.

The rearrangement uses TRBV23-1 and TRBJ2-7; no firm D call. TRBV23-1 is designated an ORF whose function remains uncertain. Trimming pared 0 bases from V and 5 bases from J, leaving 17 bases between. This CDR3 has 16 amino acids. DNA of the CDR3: TGCGCCAGCAGTCAATCGAGGACCCTAAAGCGACACGAGCAGTACTTC. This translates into CASSQSRTLKRHEQYF.

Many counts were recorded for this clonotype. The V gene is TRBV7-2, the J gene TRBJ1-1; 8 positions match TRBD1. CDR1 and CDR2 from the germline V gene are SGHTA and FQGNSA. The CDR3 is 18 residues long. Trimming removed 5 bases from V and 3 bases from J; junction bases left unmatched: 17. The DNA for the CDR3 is TGTGCCAGCAGCCCTAGGACAGGGATCGGGGGTTTGGACACTGAAGCTTTCTTT. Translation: CASSPRTGIGGLDTEAFF.

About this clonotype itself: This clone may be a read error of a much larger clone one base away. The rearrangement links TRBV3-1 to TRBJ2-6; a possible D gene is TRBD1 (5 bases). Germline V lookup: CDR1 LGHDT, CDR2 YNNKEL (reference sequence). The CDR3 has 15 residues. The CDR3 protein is CASSPSSSGASVLTF. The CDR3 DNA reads TGTGCCAGCAGCCCCTCGAGCTCTGGGGCCAGCGTCCTGACTTTC.

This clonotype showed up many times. This chain's CDR3 is CSASLVTDTQYF. CDR3 nucleotides: TGCAGTGCTAGTCTTGTAACAGATACGCAGTATTTT. The chain is built from TRBV20-1 and TRBJ2-3; no definite D call. Germline V CDR1 and CDR2: DFQATT, SNEGSKA (reference sequence). Trimming removed 3 bases at V and 3 bases at J, with 7 bases between. This CDR3 region has 12 residues.

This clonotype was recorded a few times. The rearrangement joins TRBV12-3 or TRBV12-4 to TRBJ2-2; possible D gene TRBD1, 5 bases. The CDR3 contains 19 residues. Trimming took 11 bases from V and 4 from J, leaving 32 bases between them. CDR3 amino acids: CAFKIYRFQGVLFTGELFF. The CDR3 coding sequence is TGTGCCTTCAAAATTTACAGGTTTCAAGGGGTGCTATTCACCGGGGAGCTGTTTTTT.

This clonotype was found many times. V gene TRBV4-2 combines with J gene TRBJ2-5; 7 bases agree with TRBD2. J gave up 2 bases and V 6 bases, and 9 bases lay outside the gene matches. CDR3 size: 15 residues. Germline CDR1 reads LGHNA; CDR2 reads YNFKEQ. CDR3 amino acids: CASRGGGTIQETQYF. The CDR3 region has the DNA TGTGCCAGCAGAGGAGGTGGGACTATACAAGAGACCCAGTACTTC.

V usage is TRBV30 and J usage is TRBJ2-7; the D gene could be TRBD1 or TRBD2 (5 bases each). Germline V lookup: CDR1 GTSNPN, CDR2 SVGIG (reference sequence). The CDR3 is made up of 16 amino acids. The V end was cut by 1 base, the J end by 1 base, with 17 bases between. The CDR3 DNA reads TGTGCCTGGAGTGCAGCACGCGCAGGGAGTTCCTACGAGCAGTACTTC. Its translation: CAWSAARAGSSYEQYF.